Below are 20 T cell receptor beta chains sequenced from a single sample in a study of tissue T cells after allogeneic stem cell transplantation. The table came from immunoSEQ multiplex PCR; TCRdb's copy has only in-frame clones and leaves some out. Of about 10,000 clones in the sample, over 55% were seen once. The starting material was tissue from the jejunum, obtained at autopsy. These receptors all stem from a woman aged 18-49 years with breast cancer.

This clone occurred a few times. CDR3 coding DNA: TGTGCCAGCAGCCCAACTCTAGCGGGGGAAACCGGGGAGCTGTTTTTT. Translation gives CASSPTLAGETGELFF. The gene calls are TRBV7-9 and TRBJ2-2, with 10 bases aligning to TRBD2. This CDR3 has 16 residues. The germline V gene encodes CDR1 SEHNR and CDR2 FQNEAQ (reference sequence). Trimming cost V 5 bases and J 5 bases; bases outside gene matches: 8.

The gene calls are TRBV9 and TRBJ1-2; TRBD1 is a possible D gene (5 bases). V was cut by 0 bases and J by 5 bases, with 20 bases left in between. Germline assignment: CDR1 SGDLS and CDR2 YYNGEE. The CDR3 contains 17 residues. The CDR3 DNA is TGTGCCAGCAGCGTAGCTGTGGGTCGGGCAGGGAGTTATGGCTACACCTTC. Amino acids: CASSVAVGRAGSYGYTF.

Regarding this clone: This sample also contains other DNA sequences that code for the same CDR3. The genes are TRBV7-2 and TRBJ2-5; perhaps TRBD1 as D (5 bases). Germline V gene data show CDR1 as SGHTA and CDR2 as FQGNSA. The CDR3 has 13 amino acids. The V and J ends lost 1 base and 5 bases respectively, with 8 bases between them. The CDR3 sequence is CASSLDRSETQYF. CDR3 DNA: TGTGCCAGCAGCTTAGACAGGTCGGAGACCCAGTACTTC.

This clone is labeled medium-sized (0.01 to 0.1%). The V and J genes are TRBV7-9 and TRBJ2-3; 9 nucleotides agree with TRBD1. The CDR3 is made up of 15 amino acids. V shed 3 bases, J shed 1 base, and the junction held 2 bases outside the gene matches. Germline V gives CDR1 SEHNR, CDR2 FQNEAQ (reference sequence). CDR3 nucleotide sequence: TGTGCCAGCAGCTTGGACAGGGGTGGCACAGATACGCAGTATTTT. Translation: CASSLDRGGTDTQYF.

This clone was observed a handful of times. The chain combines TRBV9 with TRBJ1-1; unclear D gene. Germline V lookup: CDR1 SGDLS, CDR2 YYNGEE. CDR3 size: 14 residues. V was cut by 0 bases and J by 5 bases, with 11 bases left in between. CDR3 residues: CASSVGNLGTEAFF. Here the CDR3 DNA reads TGTGCCAGCAGCGTAGGCAACTTGGGAACTGAAGCTTTCTTT.

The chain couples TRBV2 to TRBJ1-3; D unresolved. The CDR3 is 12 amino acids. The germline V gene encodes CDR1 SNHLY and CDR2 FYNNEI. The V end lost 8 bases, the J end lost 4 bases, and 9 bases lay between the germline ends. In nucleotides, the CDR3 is TGTGCCAGCCGGACCGACGGAAACACCATATATTTT. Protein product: CASRTDGNTIYF. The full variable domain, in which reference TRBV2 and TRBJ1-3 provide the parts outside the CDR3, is EPEVTQTPSHQVTQMGQEVILRCVPISNHLYFYWYRQILGQKVEFLVSFYNNEISEKSEIFDDQFSVERPDGSNFTLKIRSTKLEDSAMYFCASRTDGNTIYFGEGSWLTVV.

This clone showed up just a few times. Here the CDR3 DNA reads TGTGCCAGCACTGGCTGGGATGAGCAGTTCTTC. Protein: CASTGWDEQFF. The chain recombines TRBV6-5 with TRBJ2-1; no reliable D call. CDR1 and CDR2 from the germline V gene are MNHEY and SVGAGI. The germline V and J ends were trimmed by 7 bases and 8 bases, with 9 bases remaining between them. The CDR3 loop spans 11 amino acids.

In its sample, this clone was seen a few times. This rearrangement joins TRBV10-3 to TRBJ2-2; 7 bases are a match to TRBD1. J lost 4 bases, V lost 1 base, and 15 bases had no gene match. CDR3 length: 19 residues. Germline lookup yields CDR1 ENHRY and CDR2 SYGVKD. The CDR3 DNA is TGTGCCATCAGTGAGTTCGTGGACAGGCCACAAAACCTCACCGGGGAGCTGTTTTTT. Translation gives CAISEFVDRPQNLTGELFF.

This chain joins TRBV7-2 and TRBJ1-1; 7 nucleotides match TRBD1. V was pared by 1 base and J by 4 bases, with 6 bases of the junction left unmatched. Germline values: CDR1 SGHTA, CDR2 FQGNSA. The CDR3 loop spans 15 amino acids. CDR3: CASSLGDRRTTEAFF. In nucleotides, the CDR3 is TGTGCCAGCAGCTTAGGGGACAGAAGGACCACTGAAGCTTTCTTT.

In DNA form, the CDR3 reads TGTGCCAGCAGCCGAGCCGGTCGGCAGGGGGAGCAAGAGACCCAGTACTTC. It yields the protein CASSRAGRQGEQETQYF. V gene TRBV28 combines with J gene TRBJ2-5, with 7 bases fitting TRBD1. The CDR3 runs to 17 residues. V gave up 6 bases and J gave up 2 bases; unmatched junction bases: 15. Germline values: CDR1 MDHEN, CDR2 SYDVKM.

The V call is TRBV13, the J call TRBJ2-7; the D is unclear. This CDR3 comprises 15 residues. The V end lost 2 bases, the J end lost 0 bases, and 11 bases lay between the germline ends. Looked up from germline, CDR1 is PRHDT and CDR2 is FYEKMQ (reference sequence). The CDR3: CASSLRSLSSYEQYF. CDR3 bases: TGTGCCAGCAGCTTACGGAGCCTCAGCTCCTACGAGCAGTACTTC.

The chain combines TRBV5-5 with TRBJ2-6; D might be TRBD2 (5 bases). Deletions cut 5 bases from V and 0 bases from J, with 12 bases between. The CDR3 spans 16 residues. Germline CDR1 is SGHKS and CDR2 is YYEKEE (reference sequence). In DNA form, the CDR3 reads TGTGCCAGCAGATCTAACCGGGGCTCTGGGGCCAACGTCCTGACTTTC. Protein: CASRSNRGSGANVLTF.

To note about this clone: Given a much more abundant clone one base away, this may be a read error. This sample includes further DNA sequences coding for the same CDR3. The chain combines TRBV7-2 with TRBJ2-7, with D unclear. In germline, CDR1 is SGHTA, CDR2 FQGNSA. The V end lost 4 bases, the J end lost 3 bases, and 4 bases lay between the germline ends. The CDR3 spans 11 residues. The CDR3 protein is CASSSYYEQYF. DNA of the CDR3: TGTGCCAGCAGCTCATACTACGAGCAGTACTTC.

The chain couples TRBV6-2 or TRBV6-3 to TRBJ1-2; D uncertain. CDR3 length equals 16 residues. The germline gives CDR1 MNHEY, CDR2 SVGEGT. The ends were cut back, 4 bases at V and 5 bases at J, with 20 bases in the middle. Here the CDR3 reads CASSLGQDGSQYGYTF. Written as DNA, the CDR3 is TGTGCCAGCAGTTTGGGCCAGGACGGATCTCAGTATGGCTACACCTTC.

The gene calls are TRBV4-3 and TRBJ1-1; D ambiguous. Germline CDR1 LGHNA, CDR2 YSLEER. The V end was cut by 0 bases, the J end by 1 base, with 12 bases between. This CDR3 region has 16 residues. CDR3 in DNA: TGCGCCAGCAGCCAAGATCAGGCAGCGGGGAACACTGAAGCTTTCTTT. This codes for CASSQDQAAGNTEAFF.

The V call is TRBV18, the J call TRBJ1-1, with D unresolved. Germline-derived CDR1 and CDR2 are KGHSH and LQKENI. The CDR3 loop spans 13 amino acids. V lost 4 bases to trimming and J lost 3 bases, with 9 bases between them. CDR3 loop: CASSLGVDTEAFF. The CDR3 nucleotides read TGTGCCAGCTCACTTGGCGTAGACACTGAAGCTTTCTTT.

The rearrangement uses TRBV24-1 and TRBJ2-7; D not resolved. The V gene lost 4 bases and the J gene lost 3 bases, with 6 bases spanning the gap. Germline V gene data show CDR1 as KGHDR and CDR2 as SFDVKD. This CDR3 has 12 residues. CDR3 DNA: TGTGCCACCAGTGACCCCAACTACGAGCAGTACTTC. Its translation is CATSDPNYEQYF.

The CDR3 spells CASSSQGISQPQHF. As DNA, the CDR3 is TGTGCCAGCAGCTCACAGGGGATTAGTCAGCCCCAGCATTTT. The V and J genes are TRBV5-6 and TRBJ1-5; TRBD1 aligns across 7 bases. The junction had 6 bases not matched to a gene; V was cut back by 3 bases and J by 6 bases. This CDR3 has 14 residues. Germline V gives CDR1 SGHDT, CDR2 YYEEEE.

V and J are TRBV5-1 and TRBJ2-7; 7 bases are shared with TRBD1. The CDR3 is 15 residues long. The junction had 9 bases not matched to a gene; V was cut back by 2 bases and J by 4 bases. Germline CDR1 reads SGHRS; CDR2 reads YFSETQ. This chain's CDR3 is CASSLDRAVSYEQYF. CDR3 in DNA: TGCGCCAGCAGCTTAGACAGGGCCGTCTCTTACGAGCAGTACTTC.

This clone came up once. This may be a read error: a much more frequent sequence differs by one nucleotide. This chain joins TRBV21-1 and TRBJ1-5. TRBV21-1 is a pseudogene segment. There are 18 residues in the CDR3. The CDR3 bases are TGTGCCAGCACCGACACCGCAGGGCGGGGGAGGGCCAATCAGTCCCAGCATTTT. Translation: CASTDTAGRGRANQSQHF.